These T cell receptor beta chains were read from a single sample in a study of T cell responses to AZD1222 COVID-19 vaccine. Clones were read by immunoSEQ multiplex PCR, and TCRdb kept only the in-frame ones, dropping some. The sample holds roughly 91,000 clones, around 90% seen once. Sequenced material: peripheral blood, taken on day 0 of AZD1222 vaccination. The receptors come from an adult in good health. Both conserved end residues are part of each CDR3. Each record gives: D gene, J gene, clone size, V gene, CDR3 protein, CDR3 DNA. The D gene is left open where the match is weak. Clone size is given for some rows only: seen once, a few or many times, or a class if the clone is expanded.

TRBD1	TRBJ2-3	few	TRBV20-1	CSASSGQGVADTQYF	TGCAGTGCTAGTTCGGGACAGGGGGTCGCAGATACGCAGTATTTT
TRBD2	TRBJ2-1	-	TRBV27	CASSPGLAGKAEQFF	TGTGCCAGCAGTCCGGGACTAGCGGGGAAGGCCGAGCAGTTCTTC
TRBD2	TRBJ2-3	-	TRBV5-6	CASSRLAGGYTQYF	TGTGCCAGCAGCCGACTAGCGGGGGGATATACGCAGTATTTT
-	TRBJ1-4	-	TRBV3-1/TRBV3-2	CASSPWESSPTNEKLFF	TGTGCCAGCAGCCCCTGGGAATCAAGCCCAACTAATGAAAAACTGTTTTTT
TRBD2	TRBJ2-1	-	TRBV9	CASSDTGTTYNEQFF	TGTGCCAGCAGCGATACCGGGACTACCTACAATGAGCAGTTCTTC
TRBD1	TRBJ1-5	-	TRBV24-1	CATSDPGQDSNQPQHF	TGTGCCACCAGTGATCCGGGACAGGATAGCAATCAGCCCCAGCATTTT
-	TRBJ1-2	once	TRBV5-4	CASSALSGDYGYTF	TGTGCCAGCAGCGCTTTGTCCGGAGACTATGGCTACACCTTC
TRBD1	TRBJ2-1	-	TRBV9	CASSVGQGKNEQFF	TGTGCCAGCAGCGTCGGACAGGGGAAGAATGAGCAGTTCTTC
-	TRBJ2-7	-	TRBV9	CASSSGLLSYEQYF	TGTGCCAGCAGCTCCGGACTTCTCTCCTACGAGCAGTACTTC
-	TRBJ1-2	-	TRBV30	CAWSDGPTTGYTF	TGTGCCTGGAGCGACGGACCGACGACCGGCTACACCTTC
-	TRBJ1-5	-	TRBV5-5	CASSQTGINQPQHF	TGTGCCAGCAGCCAGACAGGCATCAATCAGCCCCAGCATTTT
TRBD2	TRBJ2-3	-	TRBV10-2	CASVLAPDTQYF	TGCGCCAGCGTACTAGCGCCAGATACGCAGTATTTT
-	TRBJ2-5	once	TRBV18	CASSVGSHQETQYF	TGTGCCAGCTCCGTGGGATCCCACCAAGAGACCCAGTACTTC
-	TRBJ1-2	-	TRBV2	CASADYGYTF	TGTGCCAGCGCGGACTATGGCTACACCTTC
TRBD1	TRBJ2-2	-	TRBV6-5	CASSHGQGSIGELFF	TGTGCCAGCAGCCACGGACAGGGGAGTATCGGGGAGCTGTTTTTT
-	TRBJ2-3	once	TRBV29-1	CSVRRRGQKDTQYF	TGCAGCGTTAGGAGGAGGGGGCAGAAAGATACGCAGTATTTT
-	TRBJ2-7	-	TRBV6-1	CASSDGVIYEQYF	TGTGCCAGCAGTGATGGGGTCATCTACGAGCAGTACTTC
TRBD2	TRBJ2-3	-	TRBV2	CASNRGFGTSGTDTQYF	TGTGCCAGCAATAGGGGGTTCGGGACTAGCGGTACCGATACGCAGTATTTT
TRBD1	TRBJ1-6	-	TRBV18	CASSPGTVNNSPLHF	TGTGCCAGCTCACCAGGGACAGTAAATAATTCACCCCTCCACTTT
-	TRBJ1-2	-	TRBV5-5	CASSSGGAGYGYTF	TGTGCCAGCAGCTCGGGAGGGGCGGGCTATGGCTACACCTTC
-	TRBJ1-2	-	TRBV28	CASSSQGPIYGYTF	TGTGCCAGCAGTTCCCAGGGGCCAATCTATGGCTACACCTTC
-	TRBJ2-5	-	TRBV5-4	CASSLGQETQYF	TGTGCCAGCAGCTTGGGCCAAGAGACCCAGTACTTC
TRBD2	TRBJ2-3	-	TRBV15	CATSTASGRGDTQYF	TGTGCCACCAGCACAGCTAGCGGGAGGGGAGATACGCAGTATTTT
TRBD2	TRBJ2-1	-	TRBV11-3	CASSSRPSGKYNEQFF	TGTGCCAGCAGCTCGAGGCCTAGCGGGAAATACAATGAGCAGTTCTTC
-	TRBJ2-3	once	TRBV27	CATRGRLVSDTQYF	TGTGCCACCCGAGGAAGGCTAGTTTCAGATACGCAGTATTTT
-	TRBJ2-7	-	TRBV5-1	CASNIGGTVSYEQYF	TGCGCCAGCAATATCGGAGGGACTGTGTCCTACGAGCAGTACTTC
-	TRBJ2-3	-	TRBV5-1	CASSSPGLPGYF	TGCGCCAGCAGCTCGCCGGGACTCCCGGGTTATTTT
TRBD2	TRBJ2-3	-	TRBV20-1	CSASLLAEVTDTQYF	TGCAGTGCTAGTCTTCTAGCGGAGGTCACAGATACGCAGTATTTT
TRBD1	TRBJ1-2	once	TRBV30	CARWGGGAGGYTF	TGTGCCCGATGGGGAGGGGGCGCGGGTGGCTACACCTTC
-	TRBJ2-5	-	TRBV27	CASSLLDGETQYF	TGTGCCAGCAGTTTATTGGACGGAGAGACCCAGTACTTC
TRBD1	TRBJ2-1	-	TRBV5-1	CASSYLPPGQGLRDEQFF	TGCGCCAGCAGCTATCTACCACCGGGACAGGGACTACGTGATGAGCAGTTCTTC
-	TRBJ1-1	-	TRBV12-5	CASGLPGTEAFF	TGTGCTAGTGGTCTCCCGGGCACTGAAGCTTTCTTT
-	TRBJ1-2	-	TRBV2	CASSEGVNYGYTF	TGTGCCAGCAGTGAAGGAGTCAACTATGGCTACACCTTC
-	TRBJ2-2	-	TRBV4-2	CASSQDWARGPTGELFF	TGTGCCAGCAGCCAAGATTGGGCTAGAGGGCCGACCGGGGAGCTGTTTTTT
TRBD1	TRBJ1-1	-	TRBV18	CASSPGQLNTEAFF	TGTGCCAGCTCACCGGGACAGTTAAACACTGAAGCTTTCTTT
TRBD1	TRBJ1-1	once	TRBV6-1	CASSVSRGQALNTEAFF	TGTGCCAGCAGTGTGTCTCGGGGACAGGCCCTGAACACTGAAGCTTTCTTT
TRBD1	TRBJ1-2	-	TRBV6-5	CASSRQGIGLNGYTF	TGTGCCAGCAGTCGACAGGGGATCGGTTTGAATGGCTACACCTTC